A single sample gave rise to the 19 T cell receptor beta chains below, sequenced in a study of cytomegalovirus exposure and HLA in healthy donors. Data came from immunoSEQ multiplex PCR; TCRdb stores just in-frame clones and leaves some out. The table lists about 300,000 clones, roughly 88% of them singletons, with around 0.92% in the top ten. Sequenced sample: PBMCs. The receptors derive from a woman under 30 in good health and CMV-seronegative.

The chain uses TRBV28 and TRBJ1-2; D may be TRBD1 (6 bases). The germline gives CDR1 MDHEN, CDR2 SYDVKM. The CDR3 is made up of 18 amino acids. The V end lost 3 bases, the J end lost 2 bases, and 22 bases lay between the germline ends. CDR3 sequence (DNA): TGTGCCAGCAGTTTGGGGGCTCCCGTCGGGCAGACCAACTATGGCTACACCTTC. Translation: CASSLGAPVGQTNYGYTF.

The chain is built from TRBV2 and TRBJ2-1; 9 nucleotides match TRBD2. The CDR3 runs 13 residues. V lost 6 bases, J lost 8 bases, and 5 bases stayed unmatched. Per the germline V gene, CDR1 is SNHLY and CDR2 is FYNNEI. CDR3 region: CASSGGRGDEQFF. CDR3 nucleotides: TGTGCCAGCAGCGGCGGGAGGGGCGATGAGCAGTTCTTC. Full variable domain (rest looked up from reference TRBV2 and TRBJ2-1): EPEVTQTPSHQVTQMGQEVILRCVPISNHLYFYWYRQILGQKVEFLVSFYNNEISEKSEIFDDQFSVERPDGSNFTLKIRSTKLEDSAMYFCASSGGRGDEQFFGPGTRLTVL.

The chain combines TRBV6-5 with TRBJ1-2; 9 bases agree with TRBD1. Losses at the gene ends were 10 bases for V and 2 bases for J; bases not matched to a gene: 11. The CDR3 runs 15 residues. The V gene's germline CDR1 is MNHEY and CDR2 SVGAGI. The CDR3 reads CAIRGLGQGNYGYTF. DNA for the CDR3: TGTGCCATCCGCGGGTTAGGACAGGGGAACTATGGCTACACCTTC.

The rearrangement uses TRBV30 and TRBJ1-3; D unclear. Trimming took 1 base from V and 4 from J, leaving 11 bases between them. The CDR3 loop spans 14 amino acids. Germline V CDR1 and CDR2: GTSNPN, SVGIG (reference sequence). The CDR3 reads CAWSGSRSGNTIYF. The CDR3 region has the DNA TGTGCCTGGAGTGGGTCCCGGTCGGGAAACACCATATATTTT.

The chain joins TRBV28 to TRBJ2-3; perhaps TRBD2 as D (5 bases). Per the germline V gene, CDR1 is MDHEN and CDR2 is SYDVKM. The CDR3 is made up of 14 amino acids. V was cut by 6 bases and J by 1 base, with 11 bases left in between. The CDR3 sequence is CASSHGLGTDTQYF. The CDR3 DNA reads as TGTGCCAGCAGCCACGGACTTGGCACAGATACGCAGTATTTT.

The gene calls are TRBV5-1 and TRBJ1-2; 8 bases are shared with TRBD1. Germline V gene sequence: CDR1 SGHRS, CDR2 YFSETQ. J was trimmed by 3 bases and V by 5 bases; bases with no gene match: 9. The CDR3 extends over 15 amino acids. The CDR3 protein is CASRGTGTGHYGYTF. The DNA of the CDR3 is TGCGCCAGCAGGGGGACAGGCACAGGTCACTATGGCTACACCTTC.

The chain has TRBV11-3 and TRBJ2-1; a weak D match, TRBD1 (5 bases). Trimming left V 5 bases short and J 5 bases short, with 10 bases between. The CDR3 has 13 amino acids. Germline lookup yields CDR1 SGHNT and CDR2 YENEEA. The CDR3 here is CASSADSHNEQFF. CDR3 DNA: TGTGCCAGCAGCGCTGACAGTCACAATGAGCAGTTCTTC.

V gene TRBV28 combines with J gene TRBJ2-6, with a possible D match to TRBD2 (5 bases). Germline V gene sequence: CDR1 MDHEN, CDR2 SYDVKM. The CDR3 covers 17 residues. The V end lost 3 bases, the J end lost 1 base, and 13 bases lay between the germline ends. The CDR3 DNA reads as TGTGCCAGCAGTTTGGGGAGTTTGGGTTCTGGGGCCAACGTCCTGACTTTC. It specifies CASSLGSLGSGANVLTF.

This clone was seen only a few times. V gene TRBV7-2 combines with J gene TRBJ1-6; 10 bases are a match to TRBD1. V shed 6 bases and J 12 bases; nucleotides not matched to a gene: 11. CDR3 length: 15 amino acids. From germline, CDR1 is SGHTA and CDR2 FQGNSA. The CDR3 sequence: CASRPAPGQGLPLHF. The CDR3, as DNA: TGTGCCAGCAGGCCGGCACCGGGACAGGGGTTACCCCTCCACTTT.

CDR3 loop: CASSRQLAGRYNEQFF. CDR3 sequence (DNA): TGTGCCAGCAGTCGTCAGCTAGCGGGTCGTTACAATGAGCAGTTCTTC. V gene TRBV2 combines with J gene TRBJ2-1; 8 nucleotides match TRBD2. The CDR3 consists of 16 residues. CDR1 is SNHLY and CDR2 is FYNNEI in the germline V gene. Trimming at V came to 5 bases and at J to 4 bases, leaving 10 bases not matched to a gene.

J is TRBJ2-2 and V is TRBV5-1; no clear D gene. CDR3 length: 12 residues. V lost 1 base and J lost 6, with 4 bases in between. Germline V gene lookup returns CDR1 SGHRS and CDR2 YFSETQ. In nucleotides, the CDR3 is TGCGCCAGCAGCTTGCTCGCCGGGGAGCTGTTTTTT. Residues: CASSLLAGELFF. Combining the CDR3 with reference TRBV5-1 and TRBJ2-2 gives the whole variable domain KAGVTQTPRYLIKTRGQQVTLSCSPISGHRSVSWYQQTPGQGLQFLFEYFSETQRNKGNFPGRFSGRQFSNSRSEMNVSTLELGDSALYLCASSLLAGELFFGEGSRLTVL.

This clone was recorded only once. The chain employs TRBV7-8 and TRBJ1-1; D perhaps matches TRBD1 (6 bases). Germline values: CDR1 SGHVS, CDR2 FQNEAQ. This CDR3 is built from 15 residues. The V end lost 5 bases, the J end lost 0 bases, and 13 bases lay between the germline ends. The CDR3 spells CASSARGGMNTEAFF. Written as DNA, the CDR3 is TGTGCCAGCAGCGCCAGAGGGGGTATGAACACTGAAGCTTTCTTT.

The chain employs TRBV6-5 and TRBJ2-5; a possible D gene is TRBD1 (7 bases). CDR1 is MNHEY, CDR2 SVGAGI, per germline. Trimming stripped 2 bases from V and 4 bases from J, with 14 bases between. CDR3 length: 15 residues. DNA for the CDR3: TGTGCCAGCAGTTACACAAACAGGGGAGGAGAGACCCAGTACTTC. This gives the protein CASSYTNRGGETQYF.

The V call is TRBV2, the J call TRBJ1-4, with D possibly matching TRBD1 (6 bases). This CDR3 contains 15 residues. Trimming stripped 6 bases from V and 5 bases from J, with 16 bases between. From germline, CDR1 is SNHLY and CDR2 FYNNEI. CDR3 region: CASSGDTGNNEKLFF. In DNA form, the CDR3 reads TGTGCCAGCAGCGGAGATACAGGGAACAATGAAAAACTGTTTTTT.

The chain employs TRBV9 and TRBJ2-1, with D possibly TRBD1 on 5 matching bases. Germline V lookup: CDR1 SGDLS, CDR2 YYNGEE. V was shortened by 4 bases and J by 4 bases, with 9 bases between the two germline ends. This CDR3 is 13 amino acids long. CDR3 protein: CASSRGSYNEQFF. CDR3 DNA: TGTGCCAGCAGCAGGGGCTCATACAATGAGCAGTTCTTC.

The rearrangement links TRBV5-1 to TRBJ2-7; D is perhaps TRBD2 (6 bases). The CDR3 totals 17 residues. CDR1 SGHRS and CDR2 YFSETQ come from the germline V gene. V was shortened by 1 base and J by 5 bases, with 22 bases between the two germline ends. CDR3 in amino acids: CASSLILRQGGGHEQYF. The CDR3 DNA follows: TGCGCCAGCAGCTTGATTCTAAGGCAGGGTGGAGGGCACGAGCAGTACTTC.

This chain links TRBV6-6 with TRBJ2-3, with 8 bases matching TRBD1. The germline gives CDR1 MNHNY, CDR2 SVGAGI (reference sequence). The CDR3 is 15 residues long. Losses at the gene ends were 6 bases for V and 0 bases for J; bases not matched to a gene: 5. The CDR3, as DNA: TGTGCCAGCAGACTGGACAGGGCGAGCACAGATACGCAGTATTTT. Protein product: CASRLDRASTDTQYF.

The chain is built from TRBV4-1 and TRBJ2-2, with 8 nucleotides matching TRBD1. Trimming at V came to 1 base and at J to 3 bases, leaving 7 bases not matched to a gene. The CDR3 spans 17 residues. The germline CDR1 and CDR2 sequences are MGHRA and YSYEKL. CDR3 bases: TGCGCCAGCAGCCAAGGTTGGACAGGGCTTTACACCGGGGAGCTGTTTTTT. Translated, it gives CASSQGWTGLYTGELFF.

The V gene is TRBV9, the J gene TRBJ2-2; 10 nucleotides align to TRBD2. V dropped 4 bases and J dropped 3; count of bases not matched to a gene: 6. Per the germline V gene, CDR1 is SGDLS and CDR2 is YYNGEE. The CDR3 contains 16 residues. For the CDR3, the DNA is TGTGCCAGCAGCCCCCAAGCGGGAGGGTACACCGGGGAGCTGTTTTTT. The encoded protein is CASSPQAGGYTGELFF.